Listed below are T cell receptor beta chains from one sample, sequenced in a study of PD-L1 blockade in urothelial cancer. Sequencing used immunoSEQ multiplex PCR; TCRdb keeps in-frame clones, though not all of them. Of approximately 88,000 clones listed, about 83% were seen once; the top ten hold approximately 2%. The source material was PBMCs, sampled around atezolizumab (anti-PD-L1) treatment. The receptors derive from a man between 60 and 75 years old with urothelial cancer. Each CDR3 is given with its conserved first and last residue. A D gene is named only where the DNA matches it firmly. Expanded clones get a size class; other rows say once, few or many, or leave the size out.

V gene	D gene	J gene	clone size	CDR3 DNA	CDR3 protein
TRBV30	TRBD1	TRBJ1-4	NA	TGTGCCTGGAGTTCTACGGACAGGGGGAAGAGGAAACTGTTTTTT	CAWSSTDRGKRKLFF
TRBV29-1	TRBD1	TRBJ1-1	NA	TGCAGCGTACAACAGGGGCCCACTGAAGCTTTCTTT	CSVQQGPTEAFF
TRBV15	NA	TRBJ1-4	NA	TGTGCCACCAGCAGAGATCCAGGGGAAAAACTGTTTTTT	CATSRDPGEKLFF
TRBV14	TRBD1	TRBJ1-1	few	TGTGCCAGCAGCCGCTTAACAGGGGGCAACACTGAAGCTTTCTTT	CASSRLTGGNTEAFF
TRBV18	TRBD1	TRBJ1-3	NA	TGTGCCAGCTCACCCCCGGGACAGGGATGGAAGTCTGGAAACACCATATATTTT	CASSPPGQGWKSGNTIYF
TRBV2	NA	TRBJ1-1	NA	TGTGCCAGCACCGAAGGGGGGGCTGAAGCTTTCTTT	CASTEGGAEAFF
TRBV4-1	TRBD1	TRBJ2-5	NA	TGCGCCAGCAGCCCCCCCGCGCGGCCAGGGGGCTTCGTGGCTCAAGAGACCCAGTACTTC	CASSPPARPGGFVAQETQYF
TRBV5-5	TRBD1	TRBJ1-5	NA	TGTGCCAGCAGCGTGGGACAGGGATATAGCAATCAGCCCCAGCATTTT	CASSVGQGYSNQPQHF
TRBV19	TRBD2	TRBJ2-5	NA	TGTGCCAGTAAATCGGGGCGGGAGGGCCGGGAGACCCAGTACTTC	CASKSGREGRETQYF
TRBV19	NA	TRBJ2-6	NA	TGTGCCAGTAGTCCGGGCTCTGGGGCCAACGTCCTGACTTTC	CASSPGSGANVLTF
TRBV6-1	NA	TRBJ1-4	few	TGTGCCAGTGGACAACCGAATGAAAAACTGTTTTTT	CASGQPNEKLFF
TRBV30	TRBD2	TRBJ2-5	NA	TGTGCCTGGAGTGTACGGTCCAGCGGGGGGGCGGATGAGACCCAGTACTTC	CAWSVRSSGGADETQYF
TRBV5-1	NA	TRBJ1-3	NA	TGCGCCAGCAGCCTGCTAGACAGCTCTGGAAACACCATATATTTT	CASSLLDSSGNTIYF
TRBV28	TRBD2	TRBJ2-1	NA	TGTGCCAGCAGTTCCGGACTAGCGGGAGGAGAGCAGTTCTTC	CASSSGLAGGEQFF
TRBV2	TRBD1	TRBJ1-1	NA	TGTGCCAGCAGCACAGGGGGCAGGACTGAAGCTTTCTTT	CASSTGGRTEAFF
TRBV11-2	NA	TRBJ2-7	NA	TGTGCCAGCAGCTTCGGGGGGCCGACCTACGAGCAGTACTTC	CASSFGGPTYEQYF
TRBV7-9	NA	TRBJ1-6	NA	TGTGCCAGCAGCTTAGCGTTGGGGGCCAATATCCACTTT	CASSLALGANIHF
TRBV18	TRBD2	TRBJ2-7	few	TGTGCCAGCTCGCCGGGGACTAGCGGGAACGAGCAGTACTTC	CASSPGTSGNEQYF
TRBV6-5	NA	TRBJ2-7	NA	TGTGCCAGCAGTGTAAGACAGGGACTAGGCGACGAGCAGTACTTC	CASSVRQGLGDEQYF